This T cell receptor (beta chain) is drawn from a study of blood T cell repertoires in COVID-19. As for the study in general: T cells, B-cell-depleted T cells, or PBMCs supplied cDNA or gDNA.

The protocol was immunoSEQ multiplex PCR, while the TCRdb copy is restricted to in-frame clones and leaves out a portion. The sample has about 270,000 clones; roughly 90% are singletons. The germline V gene encodes CDR1 LGHNA and CDR2 YSLEER. CDR3 length equals 15 residues. V was cut by 1 base and J by 2 bases, with 9 bases left in between. The chain couples TRBV4-3 to TRBJ2-1; D gene unclear. This clonotype was sampled from a woman under 40 who had recovered from COVID-19. The sample comprised PBMCs or T cells enriched from blood (not recorded which). Here the CDR3 reads CASSQGKLTYNEQFF. As DNA, the CDR3 is TGCGCCAGCAGCCAAGGTAAACTCACCTACAATGAGCAGTTCTTC.